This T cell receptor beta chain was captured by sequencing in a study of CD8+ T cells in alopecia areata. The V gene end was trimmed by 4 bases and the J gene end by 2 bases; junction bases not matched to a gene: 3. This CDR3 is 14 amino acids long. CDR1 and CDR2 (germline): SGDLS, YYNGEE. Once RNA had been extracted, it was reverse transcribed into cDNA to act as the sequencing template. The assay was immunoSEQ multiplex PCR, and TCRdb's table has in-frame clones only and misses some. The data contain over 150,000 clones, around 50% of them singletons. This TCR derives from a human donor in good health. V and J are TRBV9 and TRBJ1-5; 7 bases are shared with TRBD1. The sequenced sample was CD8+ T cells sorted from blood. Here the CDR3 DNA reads TGTGCCAGCAGCCAAACAGGGGGCAATCAGCCCCAGCATTTT. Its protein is CASSQTGGNQPQHF.